The sequence of this T cell receptor beta chain was determined in a study of breast tumors, draining lymph nodes, adjacent tissues. Study-wide results and limits: Compared with lymph nodes, tumors were less diverse; compared with nontumor tissue, more.

The CDR3 covers 13 residues. The germline CDR1 and CDR2 sequences are MNHNS and SASEGT. TCRdb itself ran the multiplex PCR reads through MiXCR, one entry per CDR3 protein. In the table there are about 25,000 distinct CDR3 sequences, 23% of which are singletons. As for this clonotype: The antigen is unknown. At one boundary the junction diverges from the germline segment, which might be a read error.

The sequence came from a female donor with breast cancer. Some clones in this sample may be carry-over from other donors' samples. The rearrangement links TRBV6-1 to TRBJ2-2; perhaps TRBD2 as D (6 bases). Sequenced input: breast tumor tissue. CDR3 residues: CASSDVRAGGLFF. In nucleotides, the CDR3 is TGTGCCAGTAGCGACGTCCGGGCCGGGGGGCTGTTTTTT.